A single sample gave rise to the 21 T cell receptor beta chains below, sequenced in a study of identical twins. Using its own MiXCR run on the 5' RACE reads, TCRdb lists one record per CDR3 protein. This sample has roughly 470,000 distinct CDR3 sequences, with around an eighth found just once. These data were likewise used in another study, on yellow fever vaccine responses in identical twins.

The specimen was CD4+ T cells sorted from blood. All receptors derive from a woman younger than 35 in good health.

There are a few counts of this clonotype. This CDR3 reads CASSSVPGLAGGMKQYF. In nucleotides, the CDR3 is TGCGCCAGCAGCTCCGTCCCGGGACTAGCGGGAGGGATGAAGCAGTACTTC. The chain links TRBV5-1 to TRBJ2-7; 16 bases match TRBD2. Germline lookup yields CDR1 SGHRS and CDR2 YFSETQ. The V and J ends lost 3 bases and 8 bases, in that order; junction bases with no gene match: 11. CDR3 length: 17 residues.

The rearrangement uses TRBV24-1 and TRBJ2-2; perhaps TRBD2 as D (6 bases). V gave up 9 bases and J gave up 7 bases, with 8 bases separating them. This CDR3 is 11 amino acids long. Germline CDR1 is KGHDR and CDR2 is SFDVKD. The CDR3 loop is CATGRLGELFF. CDR3 bases: TGTGCCACCGGGAGGCTCGGGGAGCTGTTTTTT.

This clonotype turned up a few times. The chain carries TRBV20-1 and TRBJ2-4; 7 nucleotides align to TRBD1. V trimming: 1 base; J trimming: 7 bases; junction bases outside the gene matches: 7. The CDR3 runs to 14 residues. Germline-derived CDR1 and CDR2 are DFQATT and SNEGSKA (reference sequence). The CDR3 bases are TGCAGTGCTAGAGTGGGGACAGTCCGCAACATTCAGTACTTC. Amino acid sequence: CSARVGTVRNIQYF.

This clonotype was found a few times. The chain links TRBV4-2 to TRBJ2-3; 11 bases fit TRBD2. CDR3 length equals 17 residues. With V trimmed by 4 bases and J by 4 bases, 10 bases remained unmatched. CDR1 and CDR2 from the germline V gene are LGHNA and YNFKEQ. The CDR3 protein is CASSPEGSGGAPDTQYF. CDR3 DNA sequence: TGTGCCAGCAGCCCCGAGGGTAGCGGGGGGGCCCCAGATACGCAGTATTTT.

The chain carries TRBV24-1 and TRBJ2-3; unclear D gene. CDR3 length equals 13 residues. V shed 1 base and J shed 8 bases, with 9 bases lying between them. Germline CDR1 is KGHDR and CDR2 is SFDVKD. The CDR3 coding sequence is TGTGCCACCAGTGATTTCTCCCCCCGTACGCAGTATTTT. This codes for CATSDFSPRTQYF.

This rearrangement joins TRBV4-3 to TRBJ2-4; 7 bases are a match to TRBD1. V lost 0 bases to trimming and J lost 1 base; unmatched junction nucleotides: 15. Germline CDR1 and CDR2: LGHNA and YSLEER. The CDR3 runs to 20 residues. The CDR3 DNA follows: TGCGCCAGCAGCCAAGAAGGATATCCGACAGGGATGAACGCCAAAAACATTCAGTACTTC. It codes for CASSQEGYPTGMNAKNIQYF.

This chain uses TRBV5-6 with TRBJ2-7; weak D call: TRBD1 (6 bases). The CDR3 totals 15 residues. Per germline, CDR1 SGHDT and CDR2 YYEEEE. The germline V and J ends were trimmed by 4 bases and 4 bases, with 18 bases remaining between them. Here the CDR3 DNA reads TGTGCCAGCAGCACCGGGACAACTGGACTGTACGAGCAGTACTTC. Translating gives CASSTGTTGLYEQYF.

The chain combines TRBV20-1 with TRBJ2-1; TRBD1 or TRBD2 may be the D gene (5 bases each). CDR3 length: 19 amino acids. V lost 3 bases and J 4 bases, leaving 28 bases between the germline ends. Per the germline V gene, CDR1 is DFQATT and CDR2 is SNEGSKA (reference sequence). CDR3 DNA sequence: TGCAGTGCTAGGACGCCCGGAACTCGTTTGGGGGTTGATTACAATGAGCAGTTCTTC. Encoded protein: CSARTPGTRLGVDYNEQFF.

The chain is built from TRBV20-1 and TRBJ2-3; the D gene is possibly TRBD2 (6 bases). The CDR3 sequence is 14 residues long. Germline lookup yields CDR1 DFQATT and CDR2 SNEGSKA (reference sequence). V was clipped by 2 bases and J by 4 bases, with 13 bases between them. The CDR3 reads CSARIEAGPDTQYF. The CDR3 DNA reads as TGCAGTGCTAGAATTGAGGCGGGACCAGATACGCAGTATTTT.

This clonotype appeared a few times. This rearrangement joins TRBV12-5 to TRBJ2-1; TRBD2 aligns across 8 bases. CDR1 is LGHNT and CDR2 is FRNRAP in the germline V gene. The CDR3 extends over 16 amino acids. V lost 4 bases to trimming and J lost 2 bases; unmatched junction nucleotides: 7. The CDR3 DNA reads TGTGCTAGTGGTTCCGGGCTCGGGGGGGCCTACAATGAGCAGTTCTTC. It specifies CASGSGLGGAYNEQFF.

Here the CDR3 DNA reads TGTGCCATCAGGGGGGACAGGGGAGACTACGAGCAGTACTTC. It specifies CAIRGDRGDYEQYF. The chain carries TRBV10-3 and TRBJ2-7, with TRBD1 identical over 10 bases. Germline assignment: CDR1 ENHRY and CDR2 SYGVKD. V lost 6 bases to trimming and J lost 3 bases; unmatched junction nucleotides: 5. The CDR3 is 14 amino acids.

The chain employs TRBV6-2 or TRBV6-3 and TRBJ2-5; D may be TRBD1 (6 bases). The CDR3 length is 16 residues. V was shortened by 6 bases and J by 0 bases, with 17 bases between the two germline ends. Germline V gene lookup returns CDR1 MNHEY and CDR2 SVGEGT. This CDR3 reads CASRPQDRTYQETQYF. CDR3 DNA sequence: TGTGCCAGCAGACCACAGGACAGAACATACCAAGAGACCCAGTACTTC.

This clonotype was seen only a few times. The chain joins TRBV11-2 to TRBJ2-5; D gene unclear. The length of the CDR3 is 12 residues. Deletions cut 11 bases from V and 0 bases from J, with 10 bases between. The germline V gene encodes CDR1 SGHAT and CDR2 FQNNGV. The CDR3 protein is CAAGEYQETQYF. The CDR3 bases are TGTGCCGCAGGAGAGTACCAAGAGACCCAGTACTTC.

The chain combines TRBV4-3 with TRBJ2-7, with TRBD1 identical over 7 bases. Germline-derived CDR1 and CDR2 are LGHNA and YSLEER. V lost 1 base and J lost 5; bases outside the gene matches: 8. There are 15 residues in the CDR3. The DNA of the CDR3 is TGCGCCAGCAGCCAAGCGTCTCAGGGACAGAACGAGCAGTACTTC. Protein: CASSQASQGQNEQYF.

In regard to this clonotype: This may come from a read error, since a much larger clone is one base off. This chain connects TRBV12-3 or TRBV12-4 to TRBJ2-1, with D possibly being TRBD1 (5 bases). The CDR3 totals 16 residues. The ends were cut back, 2 bases at V and 0 bases at J, with 11 bases in the middle. CDR3: CASSLTTVDSYNEQFF. In DNA, the CDR3 is TGTGCCAGCAGTTTAACGACAGTGGACTCCTACAATGAGCAGTTCTTC.

Many counts were recorded for this clonotype. The chain recombines TRBV28 with TRBJ2-1; 7 nucleotides match TRBD2. CDR1 and CDR2 from the germline V gene are MDHEN and SYDVKM. The CDR3 extends over 15 amino acids. V was clipped by 5 bases and J by 8 bases; unmatched bases: 12. CDR3 bases: TGTGCCAGCAGTGCCCCCGGGGGGTTGGAGTATGAGCAGTTCTTC. Translated: CASSAPGGLEYEQFF.

This chain uses TRBV6-1 with TRBJ2-1, with TRBD2 matching over 8 bases. The CDR3 runs 17 residues. With 8 bases clipped from V and 0 bases from J, the junction kept 12 bases outside the gene matches. Germline assignment: CDR1 MNHNS and CDR2 SASEGT. This chain's CDR3 is CASSGTSIPISYNEQFF. CDR3 DNA sequence: TGTGCCAGCTCCGGGACTAGTATCCCCATCTCCTACAATGAGCAGTTCTTC.

This chain links TRBV4-1 with TRBJ2-2; TRBD1 matches 7 bases. Germline CDR1 and CDR2: MGHRA and YSYEKL. The CDR3 is 21 residues long. After removal of 4 bases from V and 0 bases from J, the junction contained 20 bases not matched to a gene. DNA of the CDR3: TGCGCCAGCAGCCTACGGGTTGTCCCAGGGGGTACCCACGCGAACACCGGGGAGCTGTTTTTT. Its translation is CASSLRVVPGGTHANTGELFF.

The table lists this clonotype with many counts. The gene calls are TRBV7-2 and TRBJ2-1, with 8 bases aligning to TRBD1. This CDR3 contains 17 residues. The germline gives CDR1 SGHTA, CDR2 FQGNSA. Trimming removed 7 bases from V and 8 bases from J; junction bases left unmatched: 19. CDR3 coding DNA: TGTGCCAGCACCCCTCCTCGGACAGGGAACGATCGGGATGAGCAGTTCTTC. Protein: CASTPPRTGNDRDEQFF.

The chain employs TRBV28 and TRBJ2-4; the D gene is possibly TRBD1 (5 bases). CDR3 length: 14 residues. V was shortened by 7 bases and J by 8 bases, with 18 bases between the two germline ends. Germline V gene lookup returns CDR1 MDHEN and CDR2 SYDVKM. CDR3 sequence (DNA): TGTGCCAGCATAGGTGGTGGCAGGGCGGACATTCAGTACTTC. Its protein is CASIGGGRADIQYF.

This clonotype was seen more than once but under ten times. CDR3 region: CSASWIGLSDTQYF. CDR3 nucleotide sequence: TGCAGTGCTAGCTGGATAGGATTGTCAGATACGCAGTATTTT. The chain couples TRBV20-1 to TRBJ2-3; D call uncertain. The CDR3 spans 14 residues. Trimming removed 3 bases at V and 4 bases at J, with 14 bases between. Germline lookup yields CDR1 DFQATT and CDR2 SNEGSKA (reference sequence).